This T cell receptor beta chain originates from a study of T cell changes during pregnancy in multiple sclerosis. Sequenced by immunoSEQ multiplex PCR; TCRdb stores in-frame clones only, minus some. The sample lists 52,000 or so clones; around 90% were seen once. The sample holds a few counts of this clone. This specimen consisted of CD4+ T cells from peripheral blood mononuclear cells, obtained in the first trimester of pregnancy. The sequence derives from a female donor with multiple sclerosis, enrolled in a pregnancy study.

CDR3 loop: CASSLDSGNQPQHF. For the CDR3, the DNA is TGTGCCAGCAGCTTGGACAGTGGCAATCAGCCCCAGCATTTT. The gene calls are TRBV7-9 and TRBJ1-5; a weak D match, TRBD1 (6 bases). This CDR3 has 14 amino acids. Germline-derived CDR1 and CDR2 are SEHNR and FQNEAQ (reference sequence). Trimming took 3 bases from V and 2 from J, leaving 8 bases between them.